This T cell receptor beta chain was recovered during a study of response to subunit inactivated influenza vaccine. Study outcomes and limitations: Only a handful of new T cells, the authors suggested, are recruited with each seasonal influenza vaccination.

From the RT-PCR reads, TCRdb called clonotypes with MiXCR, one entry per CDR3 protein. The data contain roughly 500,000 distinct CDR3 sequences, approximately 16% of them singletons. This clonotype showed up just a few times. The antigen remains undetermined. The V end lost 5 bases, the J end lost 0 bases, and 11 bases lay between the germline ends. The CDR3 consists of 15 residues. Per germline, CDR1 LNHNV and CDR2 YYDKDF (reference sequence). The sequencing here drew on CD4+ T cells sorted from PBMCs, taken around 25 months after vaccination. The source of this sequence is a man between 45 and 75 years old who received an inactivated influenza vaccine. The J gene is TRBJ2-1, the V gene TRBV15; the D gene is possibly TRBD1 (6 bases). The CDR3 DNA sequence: TGTGCCACCAGCGGACAGTGGAGCTCCTACAATGAGCAGTTCTTC. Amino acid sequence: CATSGQWSSYNEQFF. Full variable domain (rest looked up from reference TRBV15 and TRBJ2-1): DAMVIQNPRYQVTQFGKPVTLSCSQTLNHNVMYWYQQKSSQAPKLLFHYYDKDFNNEADTPDNFQSRRPNTSFCFLDIRSPGLGDTAMYLCATSGQWSSYNEQFFGPGTRLTVL.